The 21 T cell receptor beta chains below come from one sample, sequenced in a study of T-cell reconstitution after alpha-beta-depleted transplantation in children. As it was prepared, the TCRbeta library received unique molecular identifiers. Via MiXCR, TCRdb re-called the PCR reads, giving one row per CDR3 protein. In the table there are about a million distinct CDR3 sequences, less than 30% of which are singletons. The sample consisted of PBMCs, mostly from graft donor cells, taken 360 days after TCRalphabeta/CD19-depleted stem cell transplant. Every receptor here comes from a boy younger than two who had a stem cell transplant for SCID, so the T cells may come from the graft donor.

A few counts support this clonotype. CDR3 nucleotides: TGTGCCAGCAGTTACGGGCAGGGGGGGACCCAGTACTTC. Translation: CASSYGQGGTQYF. The chain recombines TRBV6-5 with TRBJ2-5; a possible D gene is TRBD1 (7 bases). V was cut by 2 bases and J by 7 bases, with 11 bases left in between. Germline lookup yields CDR1 MNHEY and CDR2 SVGAGI. The CDR3 is made up of 13 amino acids.

This clonotype was recorded only once. This chain uses TRBV11-2 with TRBJ2-5; 8 bases are a match to TRBD2. V lost 5 bases and J lost 0; bases outside the gene matches: 8. The CDR3 is 16 amino acids. Germline CDR1 reads SGHAT; CDR2 reads FQNNGV. As DNA, the CDR3 is TGTGCCAGCAGCCTCAATAGCGGGGAACACCAAGAGACCCAGTACTTC. Its protein product is CASSLNSGEHQETQYF.

V is TRBV24-1 and J is TRBJ2-2; 11 bases fit TRBD1. The CDR3 contains 16 residues. From germline, CDR1 is KGHDR and CDR2 SFDVKD. Trimming at V came to 5 bases and at J to 7 bases, leaving 8 bases not matched to a gene. Written as DNA, the CDR3 is TGTGCCACCAGTGCTCCGGACAGGGGGCCCGGCGGGGAGCTGTTTTTT. This sequence encodes CATSAPDRGPGGELFF.

The V call is TRBV5-1, the J call TRBJ2-7; TRBD1 matches 8 bases. V lost 3 bases, J lost 7 bases, and 18 bases stayed unmatched. Per the germline V gene, CDR1 is SGHRS and CDR2 is YFSETQ. The CDR3 covers 17 residues. The CDR3 reads CASSSPLKDRGIGEQYF. The CDR3 DNA sequence: TGCGCCAGCAGCTCCCCCCTAAAAGACAGGGGAATCGGTGAGCAGTACTTC.

This clonotype was detected once. V is TRBV5-1 and J is TRBJ2-1; 12 bases map to TRBD1. CDR3 length: 14 amino acids. CDR1 is SGHRS and CDR2 is YFSETQ in the germline V gene. V gave up 3 bases and J gave up 7 bases; unmatched junction bases: 2. CDR3 sequence: CASSSGQGANEQFF. CDR3 sequence (DNA): TGCGCCAGCAGCTCGGGACAGGGGGCGAATGAGCAGTTCTTC.

The table lists this clonotype with a few counts. The genes are TRBV28 and TRBJ1-3, with a possible D match to TRBD1 (5 bases). Trimming left V 3 bases short and J 2 bases short, with 11 bases between. Per germline, CDR1 MDHEN and CDR2 SYDVKM. CDR3 length: 15 residues. For the CDR3, the DNA is TGTGCCAGCAGTTTCCCGGGACCACCTGGAAACACCATATATTTT. Translation: CASSFPGPPGNTIYF.

CDR3 in amino acids: CASSQELAASWRETQYF. CDR3 DNA: TGCGCCAGCAGCCAAGAACTGGCAGCTTCTTGGCGAGAGACCCAGTACTTC. This chain connects TRBV4-1 to TRBJ2-5, with unresolved D. CDR1 and CDR2 from the germline V gene are MGHRA and YSYEKL. The V gene lost 0 bases and the J gene lost 4 bases, with 18 bases spanning the gap. This CDR3 has 17 residues.

V is TRBV20-1 and J is TRBJ1-5; TRBD1 agrees at 9 bases. This CDR3 has 14 amino acids. With V trimmed by 6 bases and J by 2 bases, 5 bases remained unmatched. CDR1 DFQATT and CDR2 SNEGSKA come from the germline V gene (reference sequence). CDR3 sequence reads: CSARRQGGNQPQHF. DNA for the CDR3: TGCAGTGCCCGACGACAGGGGGGCAATCAGCCCCAGCATTTT.

The CDR3 DNA reads TGCGCCAGCAGCCACGACAGCCCCTACGAGCAGTACTTC. Translating gives CASSHDSPYEQYF. The gene calls are TRBV5-1 and TRBJ2-7; a weak D match, TRBD1 (5 bases). V dropped 4 bases and J dropped 2 bases, with 10 bases sitting between them. Germline values: CDR1 SGHRS, CDR2 YFSETQ. This CDR3 comprises 13 residues.

This clonotype was seen a handful of times. This rearrangement joins TRBV30 to TRBJ1-1; D unclear. The V end lost 3 bases, the J end lost 5 bases, and 13 bases lay between the germline ends. The CDR3 runs 13 residues. The germline gives CDR1 GTSNPN, CDR2 SVGIG (reference sequence). The CDR3 DNA reads as TGTGCCTGGAGAACGGGAGTAGAGACTGAAGCTTTCTTT. This encodes CAWRTGVETEAFF.

The sample holds a few counts of this clonotype. This CDR3 is CASSLEHVTYEQYF. CDR3 nucleotides: TGTGCCAGCAGCTTAGAACACGTGACCTACGAGCAGTACTTC. J is TRBJ2-7 and V is TRBV7-2; D gene uncertain. V was clipped by 1 base and J by 2 bases, with 9 bases between them. This CDR3 comprises 14 residues. Germline V gene sequence: CDR1 SGHTA, CDR2 FQGNSA. The whole variable domain, filled in from reference TRBV7-2 and TRBJ2-7, reads GAGVSQSPSNKVTEKGKDVELRCDPISGHTALYWYRQSLGQGLEFLIYFQGNSAPDKSGLPSDRFSAERTGGSVSTLTIQRTQQEDSAVYLCASSLEHVTYEQYFGPGTRLTVT.

This clonotype was picked up a small number of times. The gene calls are TRBV20-1 and TRBJ2-1; 12 bases are shared with TRBD2. The germline gives CDR1 DFQATT, CDR2 SNEGSKA (reference sequence). The junction had 6 bases not matched to a gene; V was cut back by 7 bases and J by 5 bases. The CDR3 loop spans 14 amino acids. The chain's CDR3 is CSGPLAGGHNEQFF. CDR3 bases: TGCAGTGGTCCACTAGCGGGGGGTCACAATGAGCAGTTCTTC.

This clonotype appeared a few times. This chain connects TRBV7-9 to TRBJ1-1; TRBD1 is a possible D gene (5 bases). CDR3 length equals 11 residues. Trimming took off 4 bases at V and 8 bases at J, with 8 bases between the two ends. The V gene's germline CDR1 is SEHNR and CDR2 FQNEAQ (reference sequence). The CDR3 DNA reads as TGTGCCAGCAGCTACGGGGGGGAAGCTTTCTTT. Its protein is CASSYGGEAFF.

This clonotype was counted a few times. V is TRBV5-6 and J is TRBJ2-7, with 10 bases that match TRBD2. Germline V gene sequence: CDR1 SGHDT, CDR2 YYEEEE. V was pared by 1 base and J by 5 bases, with 6 bases of the junction left unmatched. CDR3 size: 15 residues. Here the CDR3 DNA reads TGTGCCAGCAGCTTGTGGCTAGCGGGGGTCCACGAGCAGTACTTC. It specifies CASSLWLAGVHEQYF.

The chain carries TRBV6-1 and TRBJ2-7, with D perhaps being TRBD1 or TRBD2 (7 bases each). Germline V lookup: CDR1 MNHNS, CDR2 SASEGT. The V end lost 5 bases, the J end lost 1 base, and 15 bases lay between the germline ends. The CDR3 runs 15 residues. CDR3 sequence: CASSTTGEGSYEQYF. The CDR3 region has the DNA TGTGCCAGCAGTACCACAGGGGAGGGGTCCTACGAGCAGTACTTC.

This clonotype has a handful of counts. The V call is TRBV28, the J call TRBJ2-4; D is unclear. Germline V CDR1 and CDR2: MDHEN, SYDVKM. The CDR3 is 15 amino acids. V was pared by 5 bases and J by 0 bases, with 11 bases between. CDR3 bases: TGTGCCAGCAGTCCCCAGGCGCTAGCCAAAAACATTCAGTACTTC. It translates to CASSPQALAKNIQYF.

This clonotype was detected a few times. This chain connects TRBV2 to TRBJ2-3; D gene ambiguous. Deletions cut 6 bases from V and 4 bases from J, with 5 bases between. This CDR3 is 11 amino acids long. Germline V gives CDR1 SNHLY, CDR2 FYNNEI. This CDR3 is CASRGSDTQYF. Here the CDR3 DNA reads TGTGCCAGCAGGGGGTCAGATACGCAGTATTTT. Complete variable domain (other parts from reference TRBV2 and TRBJ2-3): EPEVTQTPSHQVTQMGQEVILRCVPISNHLYFYWYRQILGQKVEFLVSFYNNEISEKSEIFDDQFSVERPDGSNFTLKIRSTKLEDSAMYFCASRGSDTQYFGPGTRLTVL.

The chain links TRBV6-5 to TRBJ1-6; D is undetermined. V was clipped by 2 bases and J by 0 bases, with 11 bases between them. CDR1 is MNHEY and CDR2 is SVGAGI in the germline V gene. This CDR3 has 17 residues. The CDR3 protein is CASSYLGISSYNSPLHF. The DNA for the CDR3 is TGTGCCAGCAGTTACCTGGGAATTAGCTCCTATAATTCACCCCTCCACTTT.

The chain's CDR3 is CSARRRWGVNEQYF. CDR3 nucleotide sequence: TGCAGTGCTCGTAGACGTTGGGGCGTCAACGAGCAGTACTTC. The rearrangement links TRBV20-1 to TRBJ2-7; possible D gene TRBD1, 5 bases. This CDR3 spans 14 amino acids. V lost 5 bases and J lost 5, with 19 bases in between. Germline assignment: CDR1 DFQATT and CDR2 SNEGSKA (reference sequence).

This clonotype has a handful of counts. The chain combines TRBV20-1 with TRBJ1-1, with D unresolved. Germline CDR1 DFQATT, CDR2 SNEGSKA (reference sequence). V was cut by 3 bases and J by 3 bases, with 11 bases left in between. This CDR3 spans 13 amino acids. The CDR3 DNA is TGCAGTGCTAGTGGCCCGGAGGACACTGAAGCTTTCTTT. This gives the protein CSASGPEDTEAFF.

The chain couples TRBV7-2 to TRBJ2-3; 8 bases match TRBD1. Germline CDR1 reads SGHTA; CDR2 reads FQGNSA. The CDR3 sequence is 16 residues long. The V segment lost 5 bases and the J segment 2 bases; nucleotides outside the gene matches: 9. The DNA for the CDR3 is TGTGCCAGCAGCCTGGGGGACAGGCTTCCCACAGATACGCAGTATTTT. Translating gives CASSLGDRLPTDTQYF.